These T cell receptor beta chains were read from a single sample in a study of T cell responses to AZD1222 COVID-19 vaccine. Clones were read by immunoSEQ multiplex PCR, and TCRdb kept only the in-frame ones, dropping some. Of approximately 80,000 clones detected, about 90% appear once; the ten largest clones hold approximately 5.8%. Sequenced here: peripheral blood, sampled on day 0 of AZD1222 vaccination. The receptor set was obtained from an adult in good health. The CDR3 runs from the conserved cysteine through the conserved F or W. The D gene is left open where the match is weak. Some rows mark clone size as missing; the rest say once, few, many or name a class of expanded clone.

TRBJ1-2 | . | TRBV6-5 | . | TGTGCCAGCAGACTCGATACTGGCTACACCTTC | CASRLDTGYTF
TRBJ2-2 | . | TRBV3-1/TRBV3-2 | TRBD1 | TGTGCCAGCAGCCAAGGGGACAGCTCCGGGGAGCTGTTTTTT | CASSQGDSSGELFF
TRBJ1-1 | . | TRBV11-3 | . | TGTGCCAGCAGCTTTGGGGGGCCTTTCACTGAAGCTTTCTTT | CASSFGGPFTEAFF
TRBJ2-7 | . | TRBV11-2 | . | TGTGCCAGCAGCTTAGATTCTATACTCGGAGGGCTAGCCTACGAGCAGTACTTC | CASSLDSILGGLAYEQYF
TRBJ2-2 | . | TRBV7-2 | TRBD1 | TGTGCCAGCAGCACACGATCAGGGGGACAGTACACCGGGGAGCTGTTTTTT | CASSTRSGGQYTGELFF
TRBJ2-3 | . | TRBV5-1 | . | TGCGCCAGCAGCCTAAAATTGGCAGATACGCAGTATTTT | CASSLKLADTQYF
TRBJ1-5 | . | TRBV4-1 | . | TGCGCCAGCAGCCAAAGTAACGGCCGCTCCAGAAGCAATCAGCCCCAGCATTTT | CASSQSNGRSRSNQPQHF
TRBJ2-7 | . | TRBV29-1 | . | TGCAGCGCGACCTCCCGGGACACGCCTAGCTACGAGCAGTACTTC | CSATSRDTPSYEQYF
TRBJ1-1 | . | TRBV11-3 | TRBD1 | TGTGCCAGCAGCTTACGGACAGGAAGGGCTGAAGCTTTCTTT | CASSLRTGRAEAFF
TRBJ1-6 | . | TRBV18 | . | TGTGCCAGCTCACTTGCTCCCTCACCCCTCCACTTT | CASSLAPSPLHF
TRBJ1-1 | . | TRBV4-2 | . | TGTGCCAGCAGCCAAGATTTCACTGAAGCTTTCTTT | CASSQDFTEAFF
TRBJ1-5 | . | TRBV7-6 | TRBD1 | TGTGCCAGCAGCTTAGGGACAGGGAACAATCAGCCCCAGCATTTT | CASSLGTGNNQPQHF
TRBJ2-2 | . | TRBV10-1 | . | TGCGCCACCAAGGCTGGGGGATCCGGGGAGCTGTTTTTT | CATKAGGSGELFF
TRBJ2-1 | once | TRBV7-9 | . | TGTGCCAGCAGCTTATCTTTCAGGGCGCAGGGGCAGTTCTTC | CASSLSFRAQGQFF
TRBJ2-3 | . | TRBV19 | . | TGTGCCACTCGCTCCAGCCCTACCCCAGATACGCAGTATTTT | CATRSSPTPDTQYF
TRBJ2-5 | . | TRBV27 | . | TGTGCCAGCAGGGTGGAGGGGGGGGCCGGCGGAGAGACCCAGTACTTC | CASRVEGGAGGETQYF
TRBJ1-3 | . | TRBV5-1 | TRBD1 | TGCGCCAGCAGCTTAGGACAGGGCGCCACCATATATTTT | CASSLGQGATIYF
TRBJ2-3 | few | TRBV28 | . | TGTGCCAGCAGTTTTGGGGGTGGCGGAGATACGCAGTATTTT | CASSFGGGGDTQYF
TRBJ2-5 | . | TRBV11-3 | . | TGTGCCAGCAGCCCGGGGACAAGTCAAGAGACCCAGTACTTC | CASSPGTSQETQYF
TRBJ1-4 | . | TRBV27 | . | TGTGCCAGCAGTTGGGCAGGGGAAGGTTATGAAAAACTGTTTTTT | CASSWAGEGYEKLFF
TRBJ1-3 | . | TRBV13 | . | TGTGCCAGCAGCTCCCCCTTAGGGAAAGGAAACACCATATATTTT | CASSSPLGKGNTIYF
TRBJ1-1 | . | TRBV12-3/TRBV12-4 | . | TGTGCCACCAAGACGGGAAAGAACACTGAAGCTTTCTTT | CATKTGKNTEAFF
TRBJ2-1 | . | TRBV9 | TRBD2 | TGTGCCAGCAGCGTAGGGGATATGGCTAGCGGGGGGGCTGAGCAGTTCTTC | CASSVGDMASGGAEQFF
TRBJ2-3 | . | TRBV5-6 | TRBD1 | TGTGCCAGCAGCCTGGGACAGGGGTGGACAGATACGCAGTATTTT | CASSLGQGWTDTQYF
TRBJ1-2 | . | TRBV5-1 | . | TGCGCCAGCAGCTTGGTGGGAACAGGCAGTCACTACACCTTC | CASSLVGTGSHYTF
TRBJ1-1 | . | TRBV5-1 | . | TGCGCCAGCAGCTTGGGTCCCGGGGGCACCGAAGCTTTCTTT | CASSLGPGGTEAFF
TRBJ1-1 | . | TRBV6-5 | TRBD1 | TGTGCCAGCAGTTACGGCAGGGGGAAGCGGAACACTGAAGCTTTCTTT | CASSYGRGKRNTEAFF
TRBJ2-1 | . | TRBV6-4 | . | TGTGCCAGCAGTGAACTACCGACAGGAGGGAAGTTCTTC | CASSELPTGGKFF
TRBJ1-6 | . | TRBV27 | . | TGTGCCAGCAGAAGATCCGGGCCACAGGGCTCCTATAATTCACCCCTCCACTTT | CASRRSGPQGSYNSPLHF
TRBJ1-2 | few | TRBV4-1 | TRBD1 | TGCGCCAGCAGCCAGTTACAGGGGAACAACTATGGCTACACCTTC | CASSQLQGNNYGYTF